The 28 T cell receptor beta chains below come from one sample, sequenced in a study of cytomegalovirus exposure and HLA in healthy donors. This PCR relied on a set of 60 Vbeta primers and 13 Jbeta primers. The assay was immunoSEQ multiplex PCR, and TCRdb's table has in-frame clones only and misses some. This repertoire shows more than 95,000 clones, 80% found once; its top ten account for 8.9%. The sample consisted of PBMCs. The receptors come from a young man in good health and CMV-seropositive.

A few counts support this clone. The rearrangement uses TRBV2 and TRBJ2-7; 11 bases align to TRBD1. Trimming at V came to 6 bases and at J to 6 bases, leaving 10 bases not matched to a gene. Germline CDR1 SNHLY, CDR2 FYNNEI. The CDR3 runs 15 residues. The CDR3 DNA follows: TGTGCCAGCAGCCCGGGCCCGGGACAGGGGGGCGAGCAGTACTTC. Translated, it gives CASSPGPGQGGEQYF.

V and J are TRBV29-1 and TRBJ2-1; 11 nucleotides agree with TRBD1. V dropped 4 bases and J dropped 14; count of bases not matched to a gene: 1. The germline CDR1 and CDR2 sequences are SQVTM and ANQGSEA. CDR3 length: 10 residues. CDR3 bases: TGCAGCGTTGCGGGACAGGGGGAGTTCTTC. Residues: CSVAGQGEFF.

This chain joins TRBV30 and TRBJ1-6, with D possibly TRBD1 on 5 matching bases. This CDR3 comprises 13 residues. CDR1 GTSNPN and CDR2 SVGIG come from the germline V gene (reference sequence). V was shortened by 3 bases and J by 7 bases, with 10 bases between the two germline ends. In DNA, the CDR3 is TGTGCCTGGAGCGGACACCCAAATTCACCCCTCCACTTT. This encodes CAWSGHPNSPLHF.

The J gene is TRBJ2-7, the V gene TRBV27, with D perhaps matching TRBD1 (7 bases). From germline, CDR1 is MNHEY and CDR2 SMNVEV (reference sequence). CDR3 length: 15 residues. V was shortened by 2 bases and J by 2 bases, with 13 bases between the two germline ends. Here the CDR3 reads CASSLASGGTYEQYF. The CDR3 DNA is TGTGCCAGCAGTTTAGCTTCAGGGGGGACCTACGAGCAGTACTTC.

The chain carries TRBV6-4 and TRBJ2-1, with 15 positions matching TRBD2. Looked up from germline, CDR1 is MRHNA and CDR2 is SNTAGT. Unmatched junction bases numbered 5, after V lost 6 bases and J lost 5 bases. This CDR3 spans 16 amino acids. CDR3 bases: TGTGCCAGCAGAGGACTAGCGGGGGGGCAAGACAATGAGCAGTTCTTC. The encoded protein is CASRGLAGGQDNEQFF.

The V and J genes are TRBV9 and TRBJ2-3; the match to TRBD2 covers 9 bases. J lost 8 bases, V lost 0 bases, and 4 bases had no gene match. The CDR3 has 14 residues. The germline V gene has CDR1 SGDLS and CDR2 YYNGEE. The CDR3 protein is CASSVEAGGGTQYF. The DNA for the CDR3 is TGTGCCAGCAGCGTAGAAGCGGGGGGAGGTACGCAGTATTTT.

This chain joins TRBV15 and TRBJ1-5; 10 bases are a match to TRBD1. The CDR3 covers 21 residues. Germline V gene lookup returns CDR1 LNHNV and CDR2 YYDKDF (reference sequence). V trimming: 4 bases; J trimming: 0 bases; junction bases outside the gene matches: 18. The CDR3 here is CATSTPPGGRDRGYSNQPQHF. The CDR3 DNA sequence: TGTGCCACCAGCACCCCCCCTGGAGGCCGGGACAGGGGTTATAGCAATCAGCCCCAGCATTTT.

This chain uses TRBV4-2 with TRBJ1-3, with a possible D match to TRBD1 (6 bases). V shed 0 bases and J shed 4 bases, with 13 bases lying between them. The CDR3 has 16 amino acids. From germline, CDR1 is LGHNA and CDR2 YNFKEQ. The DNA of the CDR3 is TGTGCCAGCAGCCAAGATCAGAGGACAGCAGGAAACACCATATATTTT. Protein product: CASSQDQRTAGNTIYF.

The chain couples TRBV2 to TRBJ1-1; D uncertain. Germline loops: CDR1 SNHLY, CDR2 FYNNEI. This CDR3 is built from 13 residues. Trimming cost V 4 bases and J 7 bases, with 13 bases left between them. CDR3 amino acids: CASSVPSGGEAFF. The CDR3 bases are TGTGCCAGCAGTGTTCCATCAGGTGGTGAAGCTTTCTTT.

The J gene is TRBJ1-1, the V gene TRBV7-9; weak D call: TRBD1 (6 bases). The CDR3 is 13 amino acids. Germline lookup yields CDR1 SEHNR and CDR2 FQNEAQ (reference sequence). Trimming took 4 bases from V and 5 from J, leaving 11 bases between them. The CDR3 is CASSSRGKTEAFF. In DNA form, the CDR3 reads TGTGCCAGCAGCTCCAGGGGTAAGACTGAAGCTTTCTTT.

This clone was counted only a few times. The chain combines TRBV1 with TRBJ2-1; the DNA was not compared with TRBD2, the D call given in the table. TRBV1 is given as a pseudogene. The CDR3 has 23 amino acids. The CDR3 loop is CTSSRSRLKSGRGVTRSYNEQFF. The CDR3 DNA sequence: TGCACCAGCAGCCGGAGCCGATTAAAAAGCGGGCGGGGGGTCACCCGCTCCTACAATGAGCAGTTCTTC.

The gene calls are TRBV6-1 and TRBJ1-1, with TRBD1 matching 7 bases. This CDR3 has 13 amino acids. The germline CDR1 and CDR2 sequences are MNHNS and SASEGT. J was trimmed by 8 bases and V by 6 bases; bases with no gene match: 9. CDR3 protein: CASRSTGDDEAFF. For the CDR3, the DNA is TGTGCCAGCAGGTCAACAGGGGACGACGAAGCTTTCTTT.

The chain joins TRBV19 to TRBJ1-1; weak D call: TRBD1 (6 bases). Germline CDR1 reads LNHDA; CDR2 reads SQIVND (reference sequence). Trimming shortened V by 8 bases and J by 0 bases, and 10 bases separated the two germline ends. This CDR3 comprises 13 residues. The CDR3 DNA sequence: TGTGCCAGTCTCGGACAGATGAACACTGAAGCTTTCTTT. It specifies CASLGQMNTEAFF. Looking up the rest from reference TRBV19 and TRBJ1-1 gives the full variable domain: DGGITQSPKYLFRKEGQNVTLSCEQNLNHDAMYWYRQDPGQGLRLIYYSQIVNDFQKGDIAEGYSVSREKKESFPLTVTSAQKNPTAFYLCASLGQMNTEAFFGQGTRLTVV.

CDR3 DNA sequence: TGTGCCAGCAGTCGCTCGACAGACCTACCTAACTATGGCTACACCTTC. Translated: CASSRSTDLPNYGYTF. The rearrangement links TRBV28 to TRBJ1-2; tentative D call: TRBD1 (5 bases). The CDR3 has 16 residues. Between the trimmed V and J ends, which lost 5 bases and 0 bases, there was a span of 16 bases. Germline loops: CDR1 MDHEN, CDR2 SYDVKM.

This chain's CDR3 is CASSNRGLPDTQYF. The CDR3 DNA reads as TGTGCCAGTAGTAATCGGGGTCTCCCAGATACGCAGTATTTT. The rearrangement links TRBV19 to TRBJ2-3; a possible D gene is TRBD2 (5 bases). This CDR3 region has 14 residues. Trimming cost V 4 bases and J 4 bases, with 12 bases left between them. The germline V gene has CDR1 LNHDA and CDR2 SQIVND (reference sequence). Complete variable domain (other parts from reference TRBV19 and TRBJ2-3): DGGITQSPKYLFRKEGQNVTLSCEQNLNHDAMYWYRQDPGQGLRLIYYSQIVNDFQKGDIAEGYSVSREKKESFPLTVTSAQKNPTAFYLCASSNRGLPDTQYFGPGTRLTVL.

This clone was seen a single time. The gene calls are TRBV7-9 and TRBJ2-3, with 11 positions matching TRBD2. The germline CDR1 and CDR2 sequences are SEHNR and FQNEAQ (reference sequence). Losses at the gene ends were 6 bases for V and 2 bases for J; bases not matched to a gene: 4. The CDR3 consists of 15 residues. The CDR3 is CASRPSGGTTDTQYF. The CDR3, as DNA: TGTGCCAGCAGGCCTAGCGGGGGGACCACAGATACGCAGTATTTT.

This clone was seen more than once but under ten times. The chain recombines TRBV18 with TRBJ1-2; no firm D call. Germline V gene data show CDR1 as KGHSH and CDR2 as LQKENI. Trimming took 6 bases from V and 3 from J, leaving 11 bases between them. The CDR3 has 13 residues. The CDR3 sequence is CASSRESDYGYTF. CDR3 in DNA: TGTGCCAGCTCTCGGGAGAGCGACTATGGCTACACCTTC. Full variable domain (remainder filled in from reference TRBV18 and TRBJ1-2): NAGVMQNPRHLVRRRGQEARLRCSPMKGHSHVYWYRQLPEEGLKFMVYLQKENIIDESGMPKERFSAEFPKEGPSILRIQQVVRGDSAAYFCASSRESDYGYTFGSGTRLTVV.

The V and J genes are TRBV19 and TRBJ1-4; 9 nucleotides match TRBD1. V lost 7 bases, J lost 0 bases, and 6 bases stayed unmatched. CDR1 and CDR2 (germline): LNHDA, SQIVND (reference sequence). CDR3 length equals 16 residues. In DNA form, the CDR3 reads TGTGCCAGTAACCGACAGGGGGGCTCAACTAATGAAAAACTGTTTTTT. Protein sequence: CASNRQGGSTNEKLFF.

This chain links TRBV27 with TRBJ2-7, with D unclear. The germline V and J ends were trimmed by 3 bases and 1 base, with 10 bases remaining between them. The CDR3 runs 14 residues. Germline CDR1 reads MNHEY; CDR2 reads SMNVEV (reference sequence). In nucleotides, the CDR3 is TGTGCCAGCAGTTTGTCGACGGGTTCCTACGAGCAGTACTTC. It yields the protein CASSLSTGSYEQYF.

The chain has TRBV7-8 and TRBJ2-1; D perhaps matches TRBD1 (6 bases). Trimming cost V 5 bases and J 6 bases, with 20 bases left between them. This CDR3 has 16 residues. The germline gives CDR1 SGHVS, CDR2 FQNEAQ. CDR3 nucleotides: TGTGCCAGCAGCCCCGTGGTCCCCCAGGGGAGCAATGAGCAGTTCTTC. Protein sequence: CASSPVVPQGSNEQFF.

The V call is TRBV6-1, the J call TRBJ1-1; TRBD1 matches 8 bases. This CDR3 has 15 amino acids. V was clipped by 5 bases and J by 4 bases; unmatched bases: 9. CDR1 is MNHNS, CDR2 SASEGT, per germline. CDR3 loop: CASSPRGRFSTEAFF. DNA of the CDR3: TGTGCCAGCAGTCCCAGGGGGCGATTTAGCACTGAAGCTTTCTTT.

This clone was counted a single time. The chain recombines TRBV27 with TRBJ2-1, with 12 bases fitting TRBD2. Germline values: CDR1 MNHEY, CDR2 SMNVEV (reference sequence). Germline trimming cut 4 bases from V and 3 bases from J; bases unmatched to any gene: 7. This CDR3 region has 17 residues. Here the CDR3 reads CASSSSLAGGHYNEQFF. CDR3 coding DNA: TGTGCCAGCAGTTCATCCCTAGCGGGGGGGCACTACAATGAGCAGTTCTTC.

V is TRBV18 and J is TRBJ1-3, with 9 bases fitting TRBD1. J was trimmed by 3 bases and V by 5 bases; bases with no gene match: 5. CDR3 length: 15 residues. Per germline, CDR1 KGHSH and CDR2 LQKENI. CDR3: CASSTGQGIGNTIYF. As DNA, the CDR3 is TGTGCCAGCTCAACAGGACAGGGGATTGGAAACACCATATATTTT.

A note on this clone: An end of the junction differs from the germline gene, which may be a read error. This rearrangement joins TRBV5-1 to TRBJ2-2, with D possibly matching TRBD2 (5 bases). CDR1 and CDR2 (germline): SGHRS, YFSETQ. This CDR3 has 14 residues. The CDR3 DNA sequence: TGCGCCAGCAGCTCCGGCCGCAACACCGGGGAGTTGTTTTTT. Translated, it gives CASSSGRNTGELFF.

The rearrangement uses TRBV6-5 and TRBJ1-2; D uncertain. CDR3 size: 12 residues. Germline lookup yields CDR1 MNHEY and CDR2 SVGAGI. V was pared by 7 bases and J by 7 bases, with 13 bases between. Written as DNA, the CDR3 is TGTGCCAGCAAGGTAGCGGGTTTTGGCTACACCTTC. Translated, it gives CASKVAGFGYTF.

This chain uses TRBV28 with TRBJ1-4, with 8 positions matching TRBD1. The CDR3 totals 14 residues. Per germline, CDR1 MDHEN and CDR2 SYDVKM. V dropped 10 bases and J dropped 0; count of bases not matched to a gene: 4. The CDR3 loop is CATGTGATNEKLFF. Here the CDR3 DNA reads TGTGCCACCGGGACAGGAGCAACTAATGAAAAACTGTTTTTT.

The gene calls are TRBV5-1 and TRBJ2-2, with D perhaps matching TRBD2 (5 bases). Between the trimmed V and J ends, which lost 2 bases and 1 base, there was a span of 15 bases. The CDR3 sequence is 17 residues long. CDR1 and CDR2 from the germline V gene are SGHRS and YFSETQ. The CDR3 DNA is TGCGCCAGCAGCTTTGTCGGCGGGCTAAAGAACACCGGGGAGCTGTTTTTT. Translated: CASSFVGGLKNTGELFF.

This CDR3 is CAIRTRGGTEAFF. The CDR3 nucleotides read TGTGCCATAAGGACCAGGGGCGGCACTGAAGCTTTCTTT. The chain has TRBV19 and TRBJ1-1, with D tentatively TRBD1 (6 bases). CDR3 size: 13 residues. The V end lost 10 bases, the J end lost 4 bases, and 16 bases lay between the germline ends. Germline lookup yields CDR1 LNHDA and CDR2 SQIVND (reference sequence).